These T cell receptor beta chains were read from a single sample in a study of CD8 T cells in ankylosing spondylitis. TCRdb reprocessed the 5' RACE reads with MiXCR, giving one entry per CDR3 protein. The data show about 450,000 distinct CDR3 sequences, about 25% seen once. Sequenced: blood, either unsorted or a sorted T cell fraction (not recorded which). All receptors derive from a male donor with ankylosing spondylitis. The CDR3 runs from the conserved cysteine through the conserved F or W. A D gene is named only where the DNA matches it firmly. Clone size is stated in some rows and not others, as once, few, many or a class when expanded.

size	D	V	J	DNA	CDR3
few	-	TRBV2	TRBJ1-6	TGTGCCAGCAGTGAATTTCGTTTGGTGAATTCACCCCTCCACTTT	CASSEFRLVNSPLHF
-	-	TRBV15	TRBJ2-3	TGTGCCACCAGCAGACAGAGGGCCGATACGCAGTATTTT	CATSRQRADTQYF
few	-	TRBV18	TRBJ1-1	TGTGCCAGCTCACCGCTGGCAGGGTCATCGGGGATTCCAGTGCGCACTGAAGCTTTCTTT	CASSPLAGSSGIPVRTEAFF
-	TRBD2	TRBV11-1	TRBJ2-3	TGTGCCAGCAGCATTAAGACTAGCGGGATTTTTTCGCCGGATACGCAGTATTTT	CASSIKTSGIFSPDTQYF
-	-	TRBV11-3	TRBJ2-4	TGTGCCAGCAGCTTAGCAGGGGCAAGGGGAGACATTCAGTACTTC	CASSLAGARGDIQYF
few	TRBD2	TRBV11-2	TRBJ2-3	TGTGCCAGCAGCTTGCCTGGGACTAGCCCTCTACGCACAGATACGCAGTATTTT	CASSLPGTSPLRTDTQYF
few	TRBD1	TRBV2	TRBJ2-5	TGTGCCAGCAGGGGGACAGGGGGGTTGGAGACCCAGTACTTC	CASRGTGGLETQYF
many	-	TRBV7-2	TRBJ2-1	TGTGCCAGCAGCTTAGGTCCAGGGAACTCCTACAATGAGCAGTTCTTC	CASSLGPGNSYNEQFF
few	-	TRBV3-1	TRBJ1-5	TGTGCCAGCAGCCCGTCAGGTAGGGGTCAGCCCCAGCATTTT	CASSPSGRGQPQHF
-	-	TRBV29-1	TRBJ1-5	TGCAGCGTTACAGTGCAGGGCAATCAGCCCCAGCATTTT	CSVTVQGNQPQHF
-	-	TRBV3-1	TRBJ1-2	TGTGCCAGCAGCCTAACTGCAGGGGGCTACACCTTC	CASSLTAGGYTF
many	-	TRBV11-2	TRBJ2-1	TGTGCCAGCAGCTTAGATCGGACAGTTAACTCCTACAATGAGCAGTTCTTC	CASSLDRTVNSYNEQFF
-	-	TRBV27	TRBJ1-6	TGTGCCAGCAGTTTATCTGGGCTGCCGAATTCACCCCTCCACTTT	CASSLSGLPNSPLHF
-	TRBD1	TRBV7-8	TRBJ2-7	TGTGCCAGCAGCTTAGGGACAGGGCGAAGCGAGCAGTACTTC	CASSLGTGRSEQYF
few	-	TRBV7-2	TRBJ2-5	TGTGCCAGCAGCCCGTACGGGGCTGAGACCCAGTACTTC	CASSPYGAETQYF
-	-	TRBV20-1	TRBJ2-1	TGCAGTGCTAGTGTAGACATGTACAATGAGCAGTTCTTC	CSASVDMYNEQFF